The rows below give T cell receptor beta chains drawn from one sample of a study of blood T cell repertoires in COVID-19. Profiled with immunoSEQ multiplex PCR; TCRdb holds only in-frame clones, not every one. The sample lists around 150,000 clones; roughly 90% were seen once. Sample: peripheral blood. The source of these receptors is a man aged 60 to 75 with acute or convalescent COVID-19. CDR3s include the opening cysteine and the closing phenylalanine or tryptophan. D genes are given only for firm matches. Where a row states a size, it is once, few, many or the class of an expanded clone; other rows omit it.

j_gene | d_gene | abundance | v_gene | CDR3nt | CDR3aa
TRBJ2-7 | TRBD2 | - | TRBV3-1/TRBV3-2 | TGTGCCAGCAGCCAGGCTAGCGGGGGGGCTTACGAGCAGTACTTC | CASSQASGGAYEQYF
TRBJ2-1 | TRBD2 | - | TRBV7-2 | TGTGCCAGCAGCCTCCTTTTAGCGGGGAACAATGAGCAGTTCTTC | CASSLLLAGNNEQFF
TRBJ1-1 | TRBD1 | - | TRBV2 | TGTGCCAGCGGAGACAGGGGGTACACTGAAGCTTTCTTT | CASGDRGYTEAFF
TRBJ2-1 | - | - | TRBV1 | TGCACCAGCAGCCAAGGTAATAGCGGGGGGCTGAGCTCCTACAATGAGCAGTTCTTC | CTSSQGNSGGLSSYNEQFF
TRBJ1-1 | - | once | TRBV19 | TGTGCCAGTACAGAGAACACTGAAGCTTTCTTT | CASTENTEAFF
TRBJ1-4 | - | - | TRBV5-3 | TGTGCCAGAAGCTCATTTGGGCGGGGAACAACTAATGAAAAACTGTTTTTT | CARSSFGRGTTNEKLFF
TRBJ2-7 | TRBD1 | - | TRBV5-1 | TGCGCCAGCAGCAAACAGGGGGCTTCCTACGAGCAGTACTTC | CASSKQGASYEQYF
TRBJ1-2 | - | - | TRBV7-9 | TGTGCCAGCAGTCGAAATAGCTATGGCTACACCTTC | CASSRNSYGYTF
TRBJ2-2 | TRBD1 | - | TRBV4-1 | TGCGCCAGCGCCCGACAGGGGGCAAACGGGGAGCTGTTTTTT | CASARQGANGELFF
TRBJ1-2 | TRBD1 | - | TRBV29-1 | TGCAGCGGTGGACAGGGGGGAGGCTATGGCTACACCTTC | CSGGQGGGYGYTF
TRBJ1-3 | - | - | TRBV3-1/TRBV3-2 | TGTGCCAGCAGCCAAGAAGAGGATCAGGGGCGAAACACCATATATTTT | CASSQEEDQGRNTIYF
TRBJ2-1 | TRBD2 | - | TRBV9 | TGTGCCAGCAGCGTAGCCACTAGCGGGAACCTCAATGAGCAGTTCTTC | CASSVATSGNLNEQFF
TRBJ2-7 | TRBD1 | once | TRBV4-3 | TGCGCCAGCAGCCCGGACAGGGGTCTCCTCGAGCAGTACTTC | CASSPDRGLLEQYF
TRBJ2-6 | - | - | TRBV29-1 | TGCAGCGTTGAAGTAGCGTCTAGGGCCAACGTCCTGACTTTC | CSVEVASRANVLTF
TRBJ2-5 | - | once | TRBV5-1 | TGCGCCAGCAGCTACGGGGACAACCAAGAGACCCAGTACTTC | CASSYGDNQETQYF
TRBJ2-1 | TRBD2 | once | TRBV7-9 | TGTGCCAGCCCGACTTCACCGGGACTACCTAGCTCCTACAATGAGCAGTTCTTC | CASPTSPGLPSSYNEQFF
TRBJ1-5 | - | - | TRBV11-2 | TGTGCCAGCAGCCATACAGTTGATCAGCCCCAGCATTTT | CASSHTVDQPQHF
TRBJ1-3 | TRBD1 | - | TRBV5-1 | TGCGCCAGCAGCTTAAGGGGACAGGGAAACACCATATATTTT | CASSLRGQGNTIYF
TRBJ1-2 | - | once | TRBV24-1 | TGTGCCACCAGTGATAACAAAAATGGCTACACCTTC | CATSDNKNGYTF
TRBJ1-1 | - | - | TRBV29-1 | TGCAGCGTTCCCCCGGGAGGAAGGGCTGAAGCTTTCTTT | CSVPPGGRAEAFF
TRBJ2-3 | TRBD2 | - | TRBV7-2 | TGTGCCAGCAGCTGGGGACTAGCGGGGGGTAGGACAGATACGCAGTATTTT | CASSWGLAGGRTDTQYF
TRBJ1-3 | - | - | TRBV5-6 | TGTGCCAGCAGCTTGTCCTCGATTTCGGGAGGAAACACCATATATTTT | CASSLSSISGGNTIYF
TRBJ2-3 | TRBD1 | - | TRBV5-1 | TGCGCCAGCAGCACCCCCTCAGGGGGAATAGATAGCACAGATACGCAGTATTTT | CASSTPSGGIDSTDTQYF
TRBJ1-1 | - | - | TRBV6-6 | TGTGCCAGCCTCGCCGAACAGGAGAAGGCTTTCTTT | CASLAEQEKAFF
TRBJ2-3 | - | - | TRBV27 | TGTGCCAGCAGTCCTACCTACAGGGTGGGGCAGAGAGATACGCAGTATTTT | CASSPTYRVGQRDTQYF
TRBJ1-5 | TRBD1 | - | TRBV27 | TGTGCCAGCAGGCCGACAGGGACCTATAGCAATCAGCCCCAGCATTTT | CASRPTGTYSNQPQHF
TRBJ1-6 | - | - | TRBV7-9 | TGTGCCAGCAGATCCGGGACGGGAGTTAATTCACCCCTCCACTTT | CASRSGTGVNSPLHF
TRBJ1-2 | - | - | TRBV10-3 | TGTGCCATCAGTGAGACGGGGGACGGCTACACCTTC | CAISETGDGYTF
TRBJ1-6 | TRBD1 | - | TRBV6-5 | TGTGCCAGCACCCGAGGGACAGGGAGAAATTCACCCCTCCACTTT | CASTRGTGRNSPLHF
TRBJ2-5 | - | - | TRBV7-6 | TGTGCCAGCAGTCAAACATACCGGGATAGGGAGACCCAGTACTTC | CASSQTYRDRETQYF
TRBJ2-2 | TRBD2 | - | TRBV2 | TGTGCCAGCAGTGAAGCGCTTGGTCTAGCGGGGACCGGGGAGCTGTTTTTT | CASSEALGLAGTGELFF
TRBJ1-1 | TRBD1 | - | TRBV6-4 | TGTGCCAGCAGTCAACGGACAGGGACCACTGAAGCTTTCTTT | CASSQRTGTTEAFF